This T cell receptor beta chain emerged from a study of T cells in localized non-small cell lung cancer. Study results and caveats: Greater blood T cell density accompanied longer overall survival. Turning up in adjacent lung were a median approximately 57 of the top 100 tumor clones. As only one tumor region underwent sequencing, heterogeneity remains possible. Tumor showed lower T cell clonality than uninvolved adjacent lung, where it was highest.

Clones were sequenced by immunoSEQ multiplex PCR, and TCRdb holds only the in-frame ones, with some missing. The repertoire holds 15,000 to 20,000 clones, with 85% to 90% as singletons. As concerns this clone: The antigen is unknown.

This receptor was identified in a male donor aged 60 or over with stage II squamous cell lung carcinoma. The sample consisted of peripheral blood, taken before any cancer treatment.

The CDR3 here is CASSFGAGGVPDTQYF. The CDR3 bases are TGTGCCAGCAGCTTTGGAGCGGGAGGAGTCCCAGATACGCAGTATTTT. The rearrangement uses TRBV11-3 and TRBJ2-3; TRBD2 aligns across 9 bases. V lost 3 bases to trimming and J lost 4 bases; unmatched junction nucleotides: 8. The CDR3 loop spans 16 amino acids. Germline V gene data show CDR1 as SGHNT and CDR2 as YENEEA. Full variable domain (remainder filled in from reference TRBV11-3 and TRBJ2-3): EAGVVQSPRYKIIEKKQPVAFWCNPISGHNTLYWYLQNLGQGPELLIRYENEEAVDDSQLPKDRFSAERLKGVDSTLKIQPAELGDSAVYLCASSFGAGGVPDTQYFGPGTRLTVL.